Sequencing of this T cell receptor beta chain was carried out in a study of blood T cell repertoires in COVID-19. Trimming took off 4 bases at V and 7 bases at J, with 12 bases between the two ends. CDR3 length: 14 residues. Per the germline V gene, CDR1 is KGHDR and CDR2 is SFDVKD. This clone is medium-sized by share. Sequencing used immunoSEQ multiplex PCR; TCRdb keeps in-frame clones, though not all of them. The sample has about 89,000 clones; approximately 86% are singletons. The V gene is TRBV24-1, the J gene TRBJ2-2; TRBD1 is a possible D gene (6 bases). The specimen was peripheral blood. This sequence originates from a man aged 80 or over with active or convalescent COVID-19. DNA for the CDR3: TGTGCCACCAGTGACCACAGGGAAAGCGGGGAGCTGTTTTTT. This translates into CATSDHRESGELFF.